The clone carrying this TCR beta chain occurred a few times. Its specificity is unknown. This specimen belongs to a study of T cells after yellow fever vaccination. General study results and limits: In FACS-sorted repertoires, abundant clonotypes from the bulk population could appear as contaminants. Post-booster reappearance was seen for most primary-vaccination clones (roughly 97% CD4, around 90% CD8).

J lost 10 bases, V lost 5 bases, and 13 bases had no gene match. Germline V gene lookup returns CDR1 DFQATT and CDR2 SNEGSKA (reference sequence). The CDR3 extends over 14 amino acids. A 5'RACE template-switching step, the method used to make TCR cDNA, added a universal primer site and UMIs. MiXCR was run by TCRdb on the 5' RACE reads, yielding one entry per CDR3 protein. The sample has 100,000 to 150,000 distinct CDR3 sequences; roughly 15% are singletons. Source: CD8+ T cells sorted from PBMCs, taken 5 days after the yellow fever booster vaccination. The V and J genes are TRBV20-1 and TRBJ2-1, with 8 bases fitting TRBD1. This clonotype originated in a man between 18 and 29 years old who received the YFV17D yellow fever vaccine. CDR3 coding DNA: TGCAGTGCTCGCTCCCTGGACAGGGCGGCGGAGCAGTTCTTC. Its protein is CSARSLDRAAEQFF.